The next 19 T cell receptor beta chains were all read from a single sample in a study of T cells in Graves' hyperthyroidism and ophthalmopathy. TCR beta CDR3 region amplification was performed from RNA transcripts. TCR CDR3 regions were first amplified by RT-PCR with HTBI primers. TCRdb reanalysed the multiplex PCR reads using MiXCR and keeps one entry per CDR3 protein. The profile shows over 300,000 distinct CDR3 sequences, about 15% of them singletons. Material for sequencing was blood. The receptor set was obtained from a woman in her sixties or seventies with Graves' hyperthyroidism.

The rearrangement joins TRBV27 to TRBJ1-1; D perhaps matches TRBD1 (5 bases). CDR3 length: 14 amino acids. The V gene lost 2 bases and the J gene lost 6 bases, with 13 bases spanning the gap. CDR1 MNHEY and CDR2 SMNVEV come from the germline V gene (reference sequence). CDR3 sequence (DNA): TGTGCCAGCAGTTTACGCAGGGTAGGAGCTGAAGCTTTCTTT. It codes for CASSLRRVGAEAFF.

This clonotype showed up many times. DNA of the CDR3: TGTGCCAGCAGCCCAGCCGGGACTAGCGGGAGTAAGAATGAGCAGTTCTTC. Translation gives CASSPAGTSGSKNEQFF. The genes are TRBV12-3 or TRBV12-4 and TRBJ2-1, with 14 bases matching TRBD2. The length of the CDR3 is 17 residues. The V gene end was trimmed by 6 bases and the J gene end by 7 bases; junction bases not matched to a gene: 11.

This clonotype was observed at least ten times. The J gene is TRBJ2-7, the V gene TRBV3-1, with D possibly TRBD1 on 6 matching bases. Between the trimmed V and J ends, which lost 2 bases and 7 bases, there was a span of 15 bases. Germline lookup yields CDR1 LGHDT and CDR2 YNNKEL (reference sequence). This CDR3 comprises 14 residues. The CDR3 spells CASSQPGHYFEQYF. In DNA form, the CDR3 reads TGTGCCAGCAGCCAACCGGGACACTATTTTGAGCAGTACTTC.

There are a few counts of this clonotype. The CDR3 DNA reads as TGTGCCAGCAGCCAAGCCGGGACAGGGTTAAACATTCAGTACTTC. Its translation is CASSQAGTGLNIQYF. The chain carries TRBV3-1 and TRBJ2-4; 9 bases map to TRBD1. The CDR3 covers 15 residues. V lost 1 base and J lost 6; bases outside the gene matches: 4. Germline CDR1 is LGHDT and CDR2 is YNNKEL (reference sequence).

This clonotype was found many times. The gene calls are TRBV18 and TRBJ1-4; 8 bases fit TRBD1. Per germline, CDR1 KGHSH and CDR2 LQKENI. V lost 6 bases and J lost 6; bases outside the gene matches: 9. The CDR3 is 15 residues long. The CDR3: CASSPRQGRDEKLFF. CDR3 DNA: TGTGCCAGCTCTCCCCGACAGGGGAGGGATGAAAAACTGTTTTTT.

This clonotype showed up many times. The chain employs TRBV6-6 and TRBJ2-1; 9 bases align to TRBD2. CDR3 length: 18 residues. CDR1 is MNHNY and CDR2 is SVGAGI in the germline V gene (reference sequence). Losses at the gene ends were 2 bases for V and 2 bases for J; bases not matched to a gene: 10. The CDR3 protein is CASSYGGRLAGTYNEQFF. The CDR3 nucleotides are TGTGCCAGCAGTTACGGGGGTCGGCTAGCGGGAACCTACAATGAGCAGTTCTTC.

The genes are TRBV4-1 and TRBJ2-3; 7 positions match TRBD2. J lost 0 bases, V lost 0 bases, and 9 bases had no gene match. The CDR3 covers 18 residues. Germline CDR1 MGHRA, CDR2 YSYEKL. The DNA for the CDR3 is TGCGCCAGCAGCCAAGACGGGGCTAGCGGTTCTAGCACAGATACGCAGTATTTT. Residues: CASSQDGASGSSTDTQYF.

This clonotype was seen ten or more times. This chain joins TRBV29-1 and TRBJ1-1; D uncertain. V was pared by 7 bases and J by 3 bases, with 24 bases between. Germline loops: CDR1 SQVTM, CDR2 ANQGSEA. This CDR3 comprises 16 residues. The CDR3 loop reads CSARSRVLDRDTEAFF. The CDR3 nucleotides read TGCAGCGCGAGAAGTCGGGTCCTCGATCGGGACACTGAAGCTTTCTTT. Full variable domain (remainder filled in from reference TRBV29-1 and TRBJ1-1): SAVISQKPSRDICQRGTSLTIQCQVDSQVTMMFWYRQQPGQSLTLIATANQGSEATYESGFVIDKFPISRPNLTFSTLTVSNMSPEDSSIYLCSARSRVLDRDTEAFFGQGTRLTVV.

This clonotype was observed at least ten times. V is TRBV6-2 or TRBV6-3 and J is TRBJ2-7, with D perhaps matching TRBD1 or TRBD2 (5 bases each). Germline lookup yields CDR1 MNHEY and CDR2 SVGEGT. Trimming removed 7 bases at V and 3 bases at J, with 10 bases between. The CDR3 loop spans 12 amino acids. CDR3 amino acids: CASKEGFYEQYF. The CDR3 DNA reads as TGTGCCAGCAAAGAGGGGTTCTACGAGCAGTACTTC.

V and J are TRBV11-3 and TRBJ2-3; the match to TRBD2 covers 8 bases. After removal of 3 bases from V and 4 bases from J, the junction contained 24 bases not matched to a gene. Germline V gene lookup returns CDR1 SGHNT and CDR2 YENEEA. The CDR3 is 21 residues long. In nucleotides, the CDR3 is TGTGCCAGCAGCTTCCCTGTGGGGAGGACTAGCAACGGCCCGGTCCCAGATACGCAGTATTTT. Protein product: CASSFPVGRTSNGPVPDTQYF.

This clonotype showed up many times. J is TRBJ2-3 and V is TRBV7-8; 7 nucleotides line up with TRBD2. J gave up 4 bases and V 5 bases, and 12 bases lay outside the gene matches. Germline-derived CDR1 and CDR2 are SGHVS and FQNEAQ. The CDR3 spans 16 residues. This CDR3 is CASSPWGGERADTQYF. The CDR3 bases are TGTGCCAGCAGCCCATGGGGGGGGGAGCGCGCAGATACGCAGTATTTT.

The CDR3: CASSLFLGSYNSPLHF. The CDR3 region has the DNA TGTGCCAGCAGTTTATTTTTGGGGTCTTATAATTCACCCCTCCACTTT. The chain couples TRBV27 to TRBJ1-6; no clear D. The V end was cut by 1 base, the J end by 4 bases, with 11 bases between. Germline assignment: CDR1 MNHEY and CDR2 SMNVEV (reference sequence). This CDR3 region has 16 residues.

This clonotype was found many times. V usage is TRBV20-1 and J usage is TRBJ1-4; D uncertain. The CDR3 is 14 amino acids. Germline CDR1 reads DFQATT; CDR2 reads SNEGSKA (reference sequence). V lost 0 bases, J lost 5 bases, and 10 bases lay in between. The CDR3 spells CSARDDGRNEKLFF. For the CDR3, the DNA is TGCAGTGCTAGAGATGACGGGAGAAATGAAAAACTGTTTTTT.

This clonotype was picked up many times. The genes are TRBV6-2 or TRBV6-3 and TRBJ2-7, with D possibly being TRBD1 (7 bases). V was pared by 6 bases and J by 0 bases, with 21 bases between. Germline V gives CDR1 MNHEY, CDR2 SVGEGT. The CDR3 length is 17 residues. CDR3 DNA sequence: TGTGCCAGCAGAACGGGTTGGAGGGACAGAAGCTCCTACGAGCAGTACTTC. It encodes CASRTGWRDRSSYEQYF.

The table lists this clonotype with many counts. V gene TRBV2 combines with J gene TRBJ1-2; D gene uncertain. CDR1 and CDR2 (germline): SNHLY, FYNNEI. The CDR3 loop spans 15 amino acids. V was cut by 1 base and J by 2 bases, with 11 bases left in between. The CDR3, as DNA: TGTGCCAGCAGTGAAGGAGCGCCCTTGAACTATGGCTACACCTTC. This encodes CASSEGAPLNYGYTF. Supplemented by reference TRBV2 and TRBJ1-2, the full variable domain reads EPEVTQTPSHQVTQMGQEVILRCVPISNHLYFYWYRQILGQKVEFLVSFYNNEISEKSEIFDDQFSVERPDGSNFTLKIRSTKLEDSAMYFCASSEGAPLNYGYTFGSGTRLTVV.

This clonotype occurred many times. The chain has TRBV11-1 and TRBJ2-7; 7 nucleotides line up with TRBD2. The trim removed 5 bases at V and 1 base at J, leaving 8 bases unmatched. The CDR3 runs 15 residues. Germline CDR1 SGHAT, CDR2 FQDESV (reference sequence). The CDR3 loop is CASSPRLGGSYEQYF. The DNA for the CDR3 is TGTGCCAGCAGCCCGCGACTGGGAGGGTCCTACGAGCAGTACTTC.

This clonotype showed up many times. The rearrangement joins TRBV7-9 to TRBJ1-4; no firm D call. The CDR3 is 14 amino acids. Germline V gene data show CDR1 as SEHNR and CDR2 as FQNEAQ (reference sequence). Trimming cost V 4 bases and J 6 bases, with 12 bases left between them. CDR3 residues: CASSSWREDEKLFF. DNA of the CDR3: TGTGCCAGCAGCTCTTGGCGGGAAGATGAAAAACTGTTTTTT. The full variable domain, with the rest looked up from reference TRBV7-9 and TRBJ1-4, is DTGVSQNPRHKITKRGQNVTFRCDPISEHNRLYWYRQTLGQGPEFLTYFQNEAQLEKSRLLSDRFSAERPKGSFSTLEIQRTEQGDSAMYLCASSSWREDEKLFFGSGTQLSVL.

A word on this clonotype: It may be a read error: a sequence one base away is much more abundant. The J gene is TRBJ1-1, the V gene TRBV3-1, with 9 bases matching TRBD1. Trimming at V came to 10 bases and at J to 3 bases, leaving 9 bases not matched to a gene. The V gene's germline CDR1 is LGHDT and CDR2 YNNKEL (reference sequence). The CDR3 is made up of 14 amino acids. The CDR3 DNA reads as TGTGCCAACAGTCATGGGACAGGGTACACTGAAGCTTTCTTT. Translation: CANSHGTGYTEAFF.

This clonotype has at least ten counts. The V and J genes are TRBV5-1 and TRBJ2-3; D call uncertain. The V gene lost 1 base and the J gene lost 4 bases, with 13 bases spanning the gap. The length of the CDR3 is 15 residues. Germline V lookup: CDR1 SGHRS, CDR2 YFSETQ. CDR3: CASSLTQSGPDTQYF. The DNA of the CDR3 is TGCGCCAGCAGCTTGACCCAGTCCGGGCCAGATACGCAGTATTTT.